These 9 T cell receptor beta chains were sequenced from one sample in a study of blood T cell repertoires in COVID-19. The protocol was immunoSEQ multiplex PCR, while the TCRdb copy is restricted to in-frame clones and leaves out a portion. The sample lists about 120,000 clones, approximately 83% occurring once. Sequencing was done on a sample of peripheral blood. These receptors all stem from an elderly man with acute or convalescent COVID-19.

V gene TRBV7-9 combines with J gene TRBJ2-7, with D unresolved. Trimming cost V 0 bases and J 0 bases, with 6 bases left between them. Germline loops: CDR1 SEHNR, CDR2 FQNEAQ (reference sequence). CDR3 length: 14 residues. CDR3 sequence: CASSLAVLSYEQYF. CDR3 sequence (DNA): TGTGCCAGCAGCTTAGCCGTCCTCTCCTACGAGCAGTACTTC. Full variable domain (remainder filled in from reference TRBV7-9 and TRBJ2-7): DTGVSQNPRHKITKRGQNVTFRCDPISEHNRLYWYRQTLGQGPEFLTYFQNEAQLEKSRLLSDRFSAERPKGSFSTLEIQRTEQGDSAMYLCASSLAVLSYEQYFGPGTRLTVT.

V gene TRBV28 combines with J gene TRBJ2-3, with unresolved D. CDR3 length: 13 residues. Germline CDR1 reads MDHEN; CDR2 reads SYDVKM. V dropped 5 bases and J dropped 4 bases, with 10 bases sitting between them. Written as DNA, the CDR3 is TGTGCCAGCAGTCGCCGACTGTCAGATACGCAGTATTTT. Translation: CASSRRLSDTQYF.

The chain employs TRBV5-1 and TRBJ2-3, with 11 nucleotides matching TRBD2. The CDR3 covers 15 residues. The V segment lost 3 bases and the J segment 1 base; nucleotides outside the gene matches: 1. Germline V gives CDR1 SGHRS, CDR2 YFSETQ. In DNA form, the CDR3 reads TGCGCCAGCAGCTCTAGCGGGGGGCGCACAGATACGCAGTATTTT. It encodes CASSSSGGRTDTQYF.

This clone appeared once. This chain links TRBV28 with TRBJ2-2; 11 bases are shared with TRBD2. The CDR3 sequence is 17 residues long. Trimming at V came to 8 bases and at J to 4 bases, leaving 12 bases not matched to a gene. Germline V gene lookup returns CDR1 MDHEN and CDR2 SYDVKM. The CDR3 reads CASGGGSGRGSTGELFF. The CDR3 DNA reads as TGTGCCAGCGGTGGAGGTAGCGGGAGGGGAAGCACCGGGGAGCTGTTTTTT.

This chain links TRBV7-3 with TRBJ1-1, with TRBD1 identical over 10 bases. The germline V gene encodes CDR1 SGHTA and CDR2 FQGTGA. This CDR3 region has 16 residues. J gave up 0 bases and V 5 bases, and 6 bases lay outside the gene matches. The CDR3 coding sequence is TGTGCCAGCAGCACCCAGGGACAGGGGATGAACACTGAAGCTTTCTTT. Protein: CASSTQGQGMNTEAFF.

V usage is TRBV3-1 (or the pseudogene TRBV3-2) and J usage is TRBJ2-3, with 9 bases identical to TRBD2. CDR1 and CDR2 from the germline V gene are LGHDT and YNNKEL (reference sequence). The CDR3 has 17 amino acids. V dropped 0 bases and J dropped 5; count of bases not matched to a gene: 9. The CDR3 sequence is CASSQDVLAGLGDTQYF. For the CDR3, the DNA is TGTGCCAGCAGCCAAGATGTCCTAGCGGGACTAGGAGATACGCAGTATTTT.

The chain combines TRBV29-1 with TRBJ2-7, with a weak D call TRBD2 (5 bases). Looked up from germline, CDR1 is SQVTM and CDR2 is ANQGSEA. V was cut by 4 bases and J by 0 bases, with 13 bases left in between. The CDR3 has 14 residues. The CDR3 spells CSVGSWESSYEQYF. In DNA form, the CDR3 reads TGCAGCGTTGGATCCTGGGAGAGCTCCTACGAGCAGTACTTC.

The V gene is TRBV27, the J gene TRBJ1-2; TRBD1 aligns across 8 bases. Germline V gene data show CDR1 as MNHEY and CDR2 as SMNVEV (reference sequence). CDR3 length: 13 amino acids. V lost 7 bases and J lost 1; bases outside the gene matches: 2. The CDR3 is CASTTGGNYGYTF. CDR3 bases: TGTGCCAGCACTACAGGGGGTAACTATGGCTACACCTTC.

The chain employs TRBV5-1 and TRBJ1-1; TRBD1 might be the D (6 bases). The germline V gene has CDR1 SGHRS and CDR2 YFSETQ. V lost 5 bases and J 6 bases, leaving 23 bases between the germline ends. The CDR3 has 16 residues. The CDR3 loop is CASRTGWGTHNAEAFF. CDR3 DNA sequence: TGCGCCAGCAGAACTGGCTGGGGGACACACAACGCTGAAGCTTTCTTT.